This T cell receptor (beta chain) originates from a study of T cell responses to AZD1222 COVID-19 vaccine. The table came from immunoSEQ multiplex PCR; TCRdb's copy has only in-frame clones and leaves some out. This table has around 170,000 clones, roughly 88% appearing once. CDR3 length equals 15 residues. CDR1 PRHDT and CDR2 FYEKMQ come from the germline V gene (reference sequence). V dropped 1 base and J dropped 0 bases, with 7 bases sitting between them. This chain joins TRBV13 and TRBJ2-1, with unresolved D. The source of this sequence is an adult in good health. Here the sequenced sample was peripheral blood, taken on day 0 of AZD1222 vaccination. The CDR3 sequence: CASSLAPSSYNEQFF. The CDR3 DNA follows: TGTGCCAGCAGCTTAGCGCCGAGCTCCTACAATGAGCAGTTCTTC.